This TCR beta chain was captured in a study of naive and memory T cell subsets (dated by TCRdb to about 2017). Regarding the study in general: An open-source, UMI-based TCR alpha and beta sequencing pipeline was applied to sorted naive and memory peripheral blood T cell subsets. IgG serology results and the functional CMV T cell responses were in complete agreement. RNA was DNase-treated and reverse transcribed with TCR constant-region primers, mostly using SuperScript III. Results the study describes overall, beyond this receptor: In both CD4 and CD8 cells, going from naive through CM, EM and EMRA, the Gini index went up while Shannon and inverse Simpson diversity went down. After error correction, only a single occurrence was seen for over 95% of naive TCR sequences, so much steeper abundance distributions were produced than in memory subsets. TCR abundance followed a power law with an exponent that was different for naive and memory subsets but consistent across the three individuals. Each clonotype was defined as a single alpha or beta chain sequence rather than as a paired alpha/beta receptor. Naive repertoires, especially CD8, contained a few larger clonotypes, possibly memory cells re-expressing CD45RA. The repertoire findings for the naive and memory subsets could not be validated against a ground truth because none was available. RNA-based TCR counts may be influenced by expression changes linked to T cell activation and differentiation.

V loses 2 bases at its end and J loses 2 bases; junction bases beyond the gene matches: 3. The CDR3 covers 15 residues, taking in both the cysteine and the phenylalanine. Only CDR3 DNA remains: 45 bases, in frame from the first base. From the germline V gene (reference sequence), CDR1 is DFQATT and CDR2 is SNEGSKA. This clonotype was picked up a small number of times. Its antigen is unknown. Per-nucleotide qualities are absent, and no much larger clonotype sits a single base away. Library preparation employed UMI-ligation and nested PCR. To cover both TRBC1 and TRBC2, the beta constant-region primer consisted of an equimolar mix of two oligonucleotides. Four rounds of PCR were used to amplify ligated cDNA, with nested alpha and beta constant-region primers being used together with the SP2 primer. A single-stranded oligonucleotide carrying the SP2 primer and a 12-nucleotide UMI was ligated to the 3' end of the cDNA by T4 RNA ligase 1. The ligation reaction was incubated at 16°C for about 20-24 hours. PCR2 was typically run as a SYBR Green qPCR and stopped at a predetermined threshold to prevent over-amplification. Every purification after the first one was done using Agencourt AMPure XP magnetic beads. Library quantification was done by Qubit, followed by a TapeStation check on which the main peak was expected at around 650 bp. Pooled libraries were sequenced on an Illumina MiSeq with v2 2x251 paired-end kits, typically giving roughly 0.9-2.1 million reads per sample. Each sample was pooled at around 4 nM, and roughly 4.5-7% PhiX was included to help cluster recognition. The original pipeline was this. FASTQ reads processed by Demultiplexor were assigned V and J genes by Decombinator through tag matching that tolerated a single base-pair mismatch. By using UMIs, Collapsinator corrected both sequencing errors and the frequency errors caused by PCR heterogeneity. TCRs were translated and CDR3s were extracted from the conserved cysteine to the FGXG phenylalanine by CDR3Translator, with non-productive sequences being flagged. Gini, Shannon entropy and inverse Simpson indices were calculated on repertoires subsampled to equal numbers of UMI-defined TCRs. Clonotype abundance distributions were fitted to a power law by maximum likelihood within the linear range. When run on a single naive CD8 sample, MIGEC and the pipeline yielded similar UMI counts, similar unique TCR numbers and similar clonal distributions. In one analysis, naive TCRs that were also found in any memory subset of the same donor were excluded from the naive repertoire. A set of some 7,600 CMV-associated CDR3 sequences, compiled from VDJdb and a published dataset, was used to search the repertoires. TCRdb reran the public reads through fastp at Q25 and MiXCR, keeping productive beta chains. Every distinct CDR3 protein forms one entry, paired with its most common genes and DNA. The V and J calls were determined by TCRdb, not by the authors. The table for this sample lists tens of thousands of distinct CDR3 sequences; about 11% of them were counted only once. Of the sample, 0.13% is held by the ten largest clones.

TCR alpha and beta chain libraries were amplified separately from the second PCR step onward. To determine each donor's CMV status, fresh PBMCs were stimulated overnight with CMV viral lysate, and IFNgamma production from CD4+ T cells was then assessed. CD4 T cells were positively selected with Miltenyi beads, followed by positive selection of CD8 T cells from the CD4-negative fraction. Cells stained for CD3, CD4, CD8, CD45RA, CD27 and a live/dead dye were sorted on a BD Aria II into four subsets by CD45RA and CD27. Blood came from a few healthy volunteers, each fractionated into CD4 and CD8 T cells and then into four differentiation subsets. Roughly 120 ml of peripheral blood was taken from each donor, and PBMC were separated by density-gradient centrifugation on Ficoll-Paque PLUS. The sorted cells were lysed in RLT buffer, after which RNA was extracted using a Qiagen RNeasy kit and kept at -80 degrees C.

This receptor was taken from a human donor in good health. The sample was naive CD4+ T cells from blood. The cell subset or site tag for this specimen amounts to: naive T cells, CD45RA high CD27+. The rearrangement joined TRBV20-1 to TRBJ1-5, and 10 bases in between align with TRBD1. The DNA sequence follows: TGCAGTGCTAGATCCGGGACAGGGGGCAATCAGCCCCAGCATTTT. Its protein product is CSARSGTGGNQPQHF.